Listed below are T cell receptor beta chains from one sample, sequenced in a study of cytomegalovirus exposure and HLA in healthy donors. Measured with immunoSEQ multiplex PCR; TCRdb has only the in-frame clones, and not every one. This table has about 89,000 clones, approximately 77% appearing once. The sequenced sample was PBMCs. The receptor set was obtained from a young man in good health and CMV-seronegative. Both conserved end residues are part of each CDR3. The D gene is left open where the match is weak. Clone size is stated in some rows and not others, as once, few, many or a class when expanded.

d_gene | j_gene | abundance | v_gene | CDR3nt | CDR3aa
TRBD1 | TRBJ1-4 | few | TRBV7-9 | TGTGCCAGCAGCGCCGGGACAGGGGGTGAAAAACTGTTTTTT | CASSAGTGGEKLFF
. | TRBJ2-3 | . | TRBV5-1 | TGCGCCAGCAGCTTGGGGGCGCTGGCAACAGATACGCAGTATTTT | CASSLGALATDTQYF
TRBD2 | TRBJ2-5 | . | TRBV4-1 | TGCGCCAGCAGCCGAATCCATTCTAGCGGGGAAGAGACCCAGTACTTC | CASSRIHSSGEETQYF
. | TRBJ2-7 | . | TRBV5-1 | TGCGCCAGCAGTCGGGAGTCATCCTACGAGCAGTACTTC | CASSRESSYEQYF
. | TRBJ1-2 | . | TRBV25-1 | TGTGCCAGCAGTCCAGGGTATGGCTACACCTTC | CASSPGYGYTF
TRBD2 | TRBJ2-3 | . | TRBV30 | TGTGCCTGGAGGGGACTAGCGGGGGGGGGCGCAGATACGCAGTATTTT | CAWRGLAGGGADTQYF
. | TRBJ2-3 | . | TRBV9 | TGTGCCAGCAGCGTAGGCCCAGGGGAAGGCACAGATACGCAGTATTTT | CASSVGPGEGTDTQYF
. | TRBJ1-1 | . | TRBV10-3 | TGTGCCATCACCGTAACGGGCAGGGCGAACACTGAAGCTTTCTTT | CAITVTGRANTEAFF
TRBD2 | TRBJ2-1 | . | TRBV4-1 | TGCGCCAGCAGCCAAGAAGCGACTAGCGGGGGGGCATCCTACAATGAGCAGTTCTTC | CASSQEATSGGASYNEQFF
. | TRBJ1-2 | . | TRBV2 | TGTGCCAGCAGTGTATCAGGGAACTATGGCTACACCTTC | CASSVSGNYGYTF
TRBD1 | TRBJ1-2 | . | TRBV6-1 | TGTGCCAGCAGTGAAGCCGGCAGGGGGCGAAGTGGCTACACCTTC | CASSEAGRGRSGYTF
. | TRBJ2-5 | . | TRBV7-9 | TGTTCCAGCAGCTTAGATTTTAGCGCAGAGACCCAGTACTTC | CSSSLDFSAETQYF
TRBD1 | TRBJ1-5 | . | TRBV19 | TGTGCCAGTAGAAGACAGGGAGGCGATCAGCCCCAGCATTTT | CASRRQGGDQPQHF
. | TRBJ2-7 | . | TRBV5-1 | TGCGCCAGCAGCTCGACACAGGGATACGAGCAGTACTTC | CASSSTQGYEQYF
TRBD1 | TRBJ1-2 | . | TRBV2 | TGTGCCAGCAGTGGGGGGGGACAGGGCCGTGGCTACACCTTC | CASSGGGQGRGYTF
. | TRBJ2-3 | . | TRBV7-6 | TGTGCCAGCAGCGGGTTTCGTGGGAGTACAGATACGCAGTATTTT | CASSGFRGSTDTQYF
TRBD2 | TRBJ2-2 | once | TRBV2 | TGTGCCAGCAGTGTGCCTAGCGGGGCTTTGAACACCGGGGAGCTGTTTTTT | CASSVPSGALNTGELFF
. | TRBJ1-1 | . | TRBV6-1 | TGTGCCAGCAGTGCCGGACTGGCTCCTCTCTCTGAAGCTTTCTTT | CASSAGLAPLSEAFF
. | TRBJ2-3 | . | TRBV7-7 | TGTGCTAGCAGCCCCTGGGGGGGCACAGATACGCAGTATTTT | CASSPWGGTDTQYF
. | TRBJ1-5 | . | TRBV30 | TGTGCCTGGAGTGTACGGTCCTATAGCAATCAGCCCCAGCATTTT | CAWSVRSYSNQPQHF
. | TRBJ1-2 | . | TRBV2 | TGTGCCAGCAGAGCAAACGGAGAGGGCTATGGCTACACCTTC | CASRANGEGYGYTF
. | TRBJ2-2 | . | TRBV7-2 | TGTGCCAGCAGCCCGGACTCCGTGAGTACCGGGGAGCTGTTTTTT | CASSPDSVSTGELFF
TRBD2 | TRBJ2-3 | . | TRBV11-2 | TGTGCCAGCAGCCGGGGGGCAGATACGCAGTATTTT | CASSRGADTQYF
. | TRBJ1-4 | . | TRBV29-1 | TGCAGCGGACTCAGTAATGAAAAACTGTTTTTT | CSGLSNEKLFF
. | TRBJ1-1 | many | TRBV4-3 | TGCGCCAGCAGCTTAGCAGGGGTGAACACTGAAGCTTTCTTT | CASSLAGVNTEAFF
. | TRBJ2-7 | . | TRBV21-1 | TGTGCCAGCAGCTCCTACCTTGGAGGGTGGTACGAGCAGTACTTC | CASSSYLGGWYEQYF
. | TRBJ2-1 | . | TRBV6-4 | TGTGCCAGCAGTGAGTCTAGCGTGGCCAATGAGCAGTTCTTC | CASSESSVANEQFF
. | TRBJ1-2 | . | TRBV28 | TGTGCCAGCAGTTTATCGGTCTATGGCTACACCTTC | CASSLSVYGYTF
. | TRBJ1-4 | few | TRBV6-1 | TGTGCCAGCAGTGAAAATCGTGTCCTTAATGAAAAACTGTTTTTT | CASSENRVLNEKLFF
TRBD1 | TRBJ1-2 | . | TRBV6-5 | TGTGCCAGCAGCAAAACCGGGACAGGGTCTGGCTACACCTTC | CASSKTGTGSGYTF
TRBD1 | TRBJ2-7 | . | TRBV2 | TGTGCCAGCAGTAAAGGACAGGGGGCGGGGGAGCAGTACTTC | CASSKGQGAGEQYF
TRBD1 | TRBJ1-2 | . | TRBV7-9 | TGTGCCAGCAGCAACCGACAGGGGCACAGTAACTATGGCTACACCTTC | CASSNRQGHSNYGYTF
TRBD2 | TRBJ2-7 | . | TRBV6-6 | TGTGCCAGCAGGACACTAGCGGGGGGAACCTACGAGCAGTACTTC | CASRTLAGGTYEQYF
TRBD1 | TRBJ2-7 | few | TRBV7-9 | TGTGCCAGCAGCGGCGGACAGGGGCCCCCATACGAGCAGTACTTC | CASSGGQGPPYEQYF
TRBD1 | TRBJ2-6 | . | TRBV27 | TGTGCCAGCAGTCCCTGGACAGGGACCGGGGCCAACGTCCTGACTTTC | CASSPWTGTGANVLTF
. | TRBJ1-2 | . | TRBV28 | TGTGCCAGCAGTCTGTTTAGGGGCTCGAACTATGGCTACACCTTC | CASSLFRGSNYGYTF
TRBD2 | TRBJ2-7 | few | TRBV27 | TGTGCCAGCAGTCGAGCGGGAGGGTTAAGTTCCTACGAGCAGTACTTC | CASSRAGGLSSYEQYF
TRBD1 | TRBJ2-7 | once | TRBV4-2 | TGTGCCAGCAGCCAAGCGACAGGGTCAAGATACGAGCAGTACTTC | CASSQATGSRYEQYF
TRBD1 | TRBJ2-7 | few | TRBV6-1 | TGTGCCAGCAGTGAAGGACAGGGGGGGACCTACGAGCAGTACTTC | CASSEGQGGTYEQYF
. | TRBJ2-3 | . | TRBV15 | TGTGCCACCAGCAGAGATGCAGGGACTGAGTCTTTT | CATSRDAGTESF
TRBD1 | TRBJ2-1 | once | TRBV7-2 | TGTGCCAGCAGCCCTAGGACAGGGGGCTCCTACAATGAACAGTTCTTC | CASSPRTGGSYNEQFF
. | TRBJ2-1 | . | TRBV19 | TGTGCCAGTAGTATAACGGCAGGAAAGGCTCTGGCGCCCTCCTACAATGAGCAGTTCTTC | CASSITAGKALAPSYNEQFF
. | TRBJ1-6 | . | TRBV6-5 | TGTGCCAGCAGTTACCGGGGGAATTCACCCCTCCACTTT | CASSYRGNSPLHF
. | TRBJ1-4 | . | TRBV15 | TGTGCCACCAGCAGAGTGGGGAATGGAGGTGAAAAACTGTTTTTT | CATSRVGNGGEKLFF
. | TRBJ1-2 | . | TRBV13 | TGTGCCAGCAGCCGTGGCGCGGTGTGGGGCTACACCTTC | CASSRGAVWGYTF
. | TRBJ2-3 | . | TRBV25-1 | TGTGCCAGCAGTGAGCAGGCTAGCACAGATACGCAGTATTTT | CASSEQASTDTQYF
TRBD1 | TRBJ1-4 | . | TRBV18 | TGTGCCAGCTCACGAGGACAGGAACGTGAAAAACTGTTTTTT | CASSRGQEREKLFF
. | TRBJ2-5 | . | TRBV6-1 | TGTGCCAGCAGCCCGACTGCAACAGGGACCCAGTACTTC | CASSPTATGTQYF
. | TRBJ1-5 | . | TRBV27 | TGTGCCAGCAGTTTATCTATGCCGGGACTTATCAATCAGCCCCAGCATTTT | CASSLSMPGLINQPQHF
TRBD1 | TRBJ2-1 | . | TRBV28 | TGTGCCAGCAGTGAGGGGGCATACAATGAGCAGTTCTTC | CASSEGAYNEQFF
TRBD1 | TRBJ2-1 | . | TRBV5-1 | TGCGCCAGCACCTACAGGGGCTCCTACAATGAGCAGTTCTTC | CASTYRGSYNEQFF
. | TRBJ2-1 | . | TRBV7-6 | TGTGCCAGCAGCTCCTCGGGGGACCCTTACTACAATGAGCAGTTCTTC | CASSSSGDPYYNEQFF
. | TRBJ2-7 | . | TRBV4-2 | TGTGCCAGCAGCCAAGACAGGGCCACCTACGAGCAGTACTTC | CASSQDRATYEQYF
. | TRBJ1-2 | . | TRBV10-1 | TGCGCCAGCAGTGAGTTTGCCCCGCTAGACCCCGGGGTCCAGCATGGCTACACCTTC | CASSEFAPLDPGVQHGYTF